This note documents a single TCR beta chain sequence. These data are taken from a study of T cells expressing NK-cell markers. Across the whole study: Just one sequenced donor of eight was HCMV-seronegative, while seven were seropositive.

TCR beta cDNA was generated via 5'RACE template switching incorporating UMIs. TCRdb re-called the 5' RACE reads; one entry per CDR3 protein, DNA not given. Its listing shows roughly 450,000 distinct CDR3 sequences. This CDR3 is built from 15 residues. The clonotype originates from a woman aged 45 to 65 in good health. The sequenced sample was blood T cells: a sorted CD56 or NKG2C T cell subset, CD4+ or CD8+ T cells, or bulk PBMC T cells (not recorded which). V is TRBV12-3 or TRBV12-4 and J is TRBJ1-5; with no DNA, the TCRdb D assignment of TRBD1 cannot be verified. CDR3 loop: CASRLTGGANQPQHF.